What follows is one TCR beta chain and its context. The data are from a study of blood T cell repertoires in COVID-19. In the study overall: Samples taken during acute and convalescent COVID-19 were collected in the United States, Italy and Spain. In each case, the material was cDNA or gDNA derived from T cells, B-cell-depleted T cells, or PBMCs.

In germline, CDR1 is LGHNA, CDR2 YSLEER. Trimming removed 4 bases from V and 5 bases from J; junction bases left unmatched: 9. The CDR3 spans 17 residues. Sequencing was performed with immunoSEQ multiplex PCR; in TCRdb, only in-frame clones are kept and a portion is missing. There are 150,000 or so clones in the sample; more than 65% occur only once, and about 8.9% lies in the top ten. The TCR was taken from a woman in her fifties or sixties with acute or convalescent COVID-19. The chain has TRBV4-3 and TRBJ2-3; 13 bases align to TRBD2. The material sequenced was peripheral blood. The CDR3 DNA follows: TGCGCCAGCAGCCGGACTAGCGGGGGAGGATTGTTAGATACGCAGTATTTT. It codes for CASSRTSGGGLLDTQYF.